This T cell receptor (beta chain) comes out of a study of shared clonotypes between healthy human individuals (dated by TCRdb to 2018 to 2021). Concerning the study at large: Three men and a couple of women, aged 18 to 49 years, made up the cohort. Per donor, three plates each were used for CD4 naive and CD4 memory, two for CD8 naive, and one for CD8 memory. Blood TCR repertoires of several healthy adults were deeply sequenced to estimate repertoire size and the extent of clonotype sharing between individuals. Different laboratories and diverse techniques were used to prepare libraries and sequence TCR repertoires, to increase sequencing depth and limit assay-specific biases. Leukapheresis yielded between about 0.9 and 9.5 billion PBMCs per donor. Paper-wide results and their limitations: Approximately 5% of naive CD4, around 3.6% of naive CD8, approximately 2.2% of memory CD4, and about 0.4% of memory CD8 clonotypes were shared across several donors. Incomplete sequencing was indicated by rarefaction of sorted-subset datasets, despite the large sequencing depth. Estimated clonotype richness was generally larger for naive than for memory subsets. Pairwise subsampling led to the expectation that sequencing depth would affect the degree of clonotype sharing among donors. Compared with non-shared clonotypes, the clonotypes found in all four sorted-subset donors had higher generation probabilities. Because the study included only a small number of donors, the genetic and exposure-history diversity represented was limited. Sampling was restricted to blood, and TCR repertoires in tissue are likely to differ from TCR repertoires in blood.

Using the deep immunoSEQ assay, TCR CDR3 regions were amplified from genomic DNA by multiplex PCR. Extracted genomic DNA from each cell subset was distributed evenly across all wells of several immunoSEQ 96-well plates, and each plate was treated as a replicate. Each replicate PCR for sorted subsets received about 200 ng genomic DNA, equal to tens of thousands of T cell genomes. Purified libraries were quantified with a Qubit 3.0 fluorometer, sized on a Bioanalyzer 2100, and re-quantified with the KAPA Library Quantification kit. A separate single-read 150-cycle Illumina NextSeq 550 flow cell was used to sequence each immunoSEQ 96-well plate. The authors' pipeline ran thus. Because the immunoSEQ output held only junctional sequences and lacked quality scores, the filtering could not match the filtering applied to full-length reads. Sequences were annotated with PyIR, a Python wrapper for IgBLAST v1.9, using IMGT germline references to assign V/J genes and CDR3. Reads were filtered out if the reads had weak V/J assignments (E-value above 1e-6), no CDR3, stop codons, out-of-frame junctions, or ambiguous translated residues. V3J clonotypes were defined as sequences sharing the same inferred V gene, J gene, and CDR3 amino acid sequence. Percentage overlap between repertoires was calculated by dividing the number of shared unique clonotypes by the size of the smaller repertoire. RTK rarefaction, the Chao1 estimator, and Recon v2.1 estimates of unobserved clonotypes were used to assess repertoire richness. Generation probabilities were computed with OLGA for all TCRbeta clonotypes obtained by the gDNA method from several donors. TCRdb holds this immuneACCESS table with in-frame rearrangements only. Some clones are missing; in checked studies, unresolved V genes explain under half, and the rest has no known cause. V, J and clone size derive from that table, while D and trimming were established from the DNA sequence. Recorded for this sample are some 1 million clones; about 75% of them occurred a single time. The ten top clones hold about 1.5% of the sample.

As to this clone: Its antigen remains undetermined. Base-call qualities are not available, and no considerably larger clone is one nucleotide away.

The donors were healthy, HIV-negative adults who had no recently reported acute infections or vaccinations. Every donor was a Caucasian adult living in Nashville, Tennessee, USA. CD4+ T cells were enriched by magnetic negative selection, after which naive cells were positively selected on CD45RA and the negative fraction was taken as the memory subset. After blood collection by leukapheresis, PBMCs were isolated using Ficoll-Histopaque density gradient centrifugation and then cryopreserved in the vapor phase of liquid nitrogen. Analytical flow cytometry was used to check the purity and quantity of every magnetically sorted T cell population. Each sorted fraction had its genomic DNA isolated and then quantified by UV absorbance on a Nanodrop 2000c. V is reduced by 4 bases and J by 3 bases, leaving a spacing of 16 bases between them. Including cysteine and phenylalanine, the CDR3 has 16 amino acids. Only the CDR3 DNA stays, 48 bases, in frame from base 1. The CDR1 and CDR2 encoded by the germline V gene are ENHRY and SYGVKD.

This sequence originates from a man aged 18 to 35 in good health. The chain is assembled from TRBV10-3 and TRBJ2-1; TRBD2 could be the D gene, as 7 bases match. What was sequenced was memory CD4+ T cells sorted from blood. Reading the label with the study, this specimen's cell subset or site is: CD45RA-negative fraction. The DNA reads as follows: TGTGCCATCAGTGGCAATAGGGGGGGAAACTACAATGAGCAGTTCTTC. This is translated as CAISGNRGGNYNEQFF.